This section outlines one TCR beta chain sequence together with its context. Its antigen is unknown. The protocol was immunoSEQ multiplex PCR, while the TCRdb copy is restricted to in-frame clones and leaves out a portion. The sample records roughly 120,000 clones, about 85% being singletons. This entry comes from a study of T cell responses to AZD1222 COVID-19 vaccine. Overall study results and limits: Compared with day 0, the breadth and depth of the Spike-specific TCR repertoire rose significantly after two doses of AZD1222.

Here the sequenced sample was peripheral blood, taken on day 0 of AZD1222 vaccination. This TCR was recovered from an adult in good health.

CDR3 in amino acids: CASSTRGRVQETQYF. Here the CDR3 DNA reads TGTGCCAGCAGCACCCGGGGCAGGGTTCAAGAGACCCAGTACTTC. The rearrangement links TRBV21-1 to TRBJ2-5. TRBV21-1 is labeled a pseudogene. The CDR3 loop spans 15 amino acids.